These 22 T cell receptor beta chains share one sample of origin, sequenced in a study of shared clonotypes between healthy human individuals. TCRdb's copy holds only in-frame clones and misses some; the assay was immunoSEQ multiplex PCR. The table includes about 2,500,000 clones, over 85% detected once. Source material: naive CD4+ T cells sorted from blood. Subset described: CD45RA+ positively selected. Receptors originate from a man aged 18 to 29 in good health.

Here the CDR3 reads CASSYSRLEGGNEQFF. The DNA of the CDR3 is TGTGCCAGCAGTTACTCTAGACTAGAGGGAGGGAATGAGCAGTTCTTC. The V gene is TRBV6-5, the J gene TRBJ2-1; 7 bases align to TRBD2. The germline V gene encodes CDR1 MNHEY and CDR2 SVGAGI. Trimming cost V 0 bases and J 7 bases; bases outside gene matches: 9. This CDR3 contains 16 residues.

The CDR3 region has the DNA TGTGCCAGCAGTGGTGCTCCTAACTATGGCTACACCTTC. It encodes CASSGAPNYGYTF. The rearrangement uses TRBV6-5 and TRBJ1-2; D uncertain. V lost 5 bases and J 0 bases, leaving 7 bases between the germline ends. The CDR3 loop spans 13 amino acids. Germline assignment: CDR1 MNHEY and CDR2 SVGAGI.

The chain has TRBV5-1 and TRBJ1-3; 8 bases agree with TRBD1. The CDR3 covers 18 residues. The V and J ends lost 0 bases and 0 bases, in that order; junction bases with no gene match: 8. The germline CDR1 and CDR2 sequences are SGHRS and YFSETQ. The CDR3 nucleotides read TGCGCCAGCAGCTTGGACAGGGGGACCCTTTCCTCTGGAAACACCATATATTTT. Translating gives CASSLDRGTLSSGNTIYF. Filled out from reference TRBV5-1 and TRBJ1-3, the complete variable domain reads KAGVTQTPRYLIKTRGQQVTLSCSPISGHRSVSWYQQTPGQGLQFLFEYFSETQRNKGNFPGRFSGRQFSNSRSEMNVSTLELGDSALYLCASSLDRGTLSSGNTIYFGEGSWLTVV.

This clone appeared a single time. The V and J genes are TRBV18 and TRBJ2-2, with TRBD1 identical over 7 bases. The V segment lost 1 base and the J segment 6 bases; nucleotides outside the gene matches: 5. This CDR3 has 15 residues. Germline loops: CDR1 KGHSH, CDR2 LQKENI. CDR3 nucleotides: TGTGCCAGCTCACCACAATACAGGGGTTCCGGGGAGCTGTTTTTT. This codes for CASSPQYRGSGELFF.

The CDR3 loop is CASGTDGNTIYF. The CDR3 nucleotides read TGTGCTAGTGGGACGGATGGAAACACCATATATTTT. The genes are TRBV12-5 and TRBJ1-3, with D unclear. This CDR3 is built from 12 residues. Germline CDR1 and CDR2: LGHNT and FRNRAP. The V gene lost 6 bases and the J gene lost 3 bases, with 6 bases spanning the gap.

The CDR3 region is CAISRTSGGAWEQFF. The CDR3 DNA is TGTGCCATCAGCCGGACTAGCGGGGGGGCCTGGGAGCAGTTCTTC. The genes are TRBV10-3 and TRBJ2-1, with TRBD2 identical over 15 bases. Unmatched junction bases numbered 7, after V lost 6 bases and J lost 10 bases. The CDR3 runs 15 residues. CDR1 and CDR2 from the germline V gene are ENHRY and SYGVKD.

The rearrangement uses TRBV11-2 and TRBJ1-1, with D possibly matching TRBD1 (6 bases). The CDR3 covers 15 residues. Germline CDR1 is SGHAT and CDR2 is FQNNGV. Trimming left V 4 bases short and J 4 bases short, with 16 bases between. The CDR3 protein is CASSSLTGFGTEAFF. The CDR3 DNA reads as TGTGCCAGCAGCTCACTAACAGGGTTCGGCACTGAAGCTTTCTTT.

This clone showed up just a few times. The V gene is TRBV9, the J gene TRBJ1-2; D unclear. Trimming pared 3 bases from V and 7 bases from J, leaving 10 bases between. CDR1 is SGDLS and CDR2 is YYNGEE in the germline V gene. The CDR3 is 12 residues long. DNA for the CDR3: TGTGCCAGCAGCGCGAATCAGGCTGGCTACACCTTC. It is translated as CASSANQAGYTF.

The chain couples TRBV28 to TRBJ1-1; D is perhaps TRBD1 (5 bases). Trimming took off 7 bases at V and 1 base at J, with 19 bases between the two ends. Germline V gene lookup returns CDR1 MDHEN and CDR2 SYDVKM. The CDR3 is made up of 16 amino acids. The CDR3 loop is CASTRRPGPGNTEAFF. In DNA, the CDR3 is TGTGCCAGCACCCGGCGGCCGGGACCGGGGAACACTGAAGCTTTCTTT. The full variable domain, rest sourced from reference TRBV28 and TRBJ1-1, is DVKVTQSSRYLVKRTGEKVFLECVQDMDHENMFWYRQDPGLGLRLIYFSYDVKMKEKGDIPEGYSVSREKKERFSLILESASTNQTSMYLCASTRRPGPGNTEAFFGQGTRLTVV.

A remark on this clone: The identical CDR3 is also encoded by other nucleotide sequences in the sample. This chain uses TRBV30 with TRBJ1-5; weak D call: TRBD1 (5 bases). This CDR3 region has 13 residues. With 2 bases removed from V and 2 bases from J, the gap between germline ends came to 7 bases. Germline V CDR1 and CDR2: GTSNPN, SVGIG (reference sequence). For the CDR3, the DNA is TGTGCCTGGAGTTCGGGGGGCAATCAGCCCCAGCATTTT. Amino acid sequence: CAWSSGGNQPQHF. The full variable domain, with the rest looked up from reference TRBV30 and TRBJ1-5, is SQTIHQWPATLVQPVGSPLSLECTVEGTSNPNLYWYRQAAGRGLQLLFYSVGIGQISSEVPQNLSASRPQDRQFILSSKKLLLSDSGFYLCAWSSGGNQPQHFGDGTRLSIL.

J is TRBJ2-3 and V is TRBV27; D could derive from TRBD1 or TRBD2 (5 bases each). The length of the CDR3 is 17 residues. Trimming removed 1 base at V and 1 base at J, with 15 bases between. Germline V gives CDR1 MNHEY, CDR2 SMNVEV (reference sequence). CDR3 coding DNA: TGTGCCAGCAGTTTATTCCCGGGGCAGGGCGGCACAGATACGCAGTATTTT. Translation gives CASSLFPGQGGTDTQYF.

This clone was observed a single time. This sequence joins TRBV4-3 and TRBJ2-5; possibly TRBD2 for D (6 bases). Deletions cut 3 bases from V and 5 bases from J, with 16 bases between. The CDR3 has 15 residues. From germline, CDR1 is LGHNA and CDR2 YSLEER. The CDR3 nucleotides are TGCGCCAGCAGCCACGATAGCGGAAGGGGCGAGACCCAGTACTTC. Amino acid sequence: CASSHDSGRGETQYF.

As DNA, the CDR3 is TGTGCCAGCAGCAAAGAGTTTGAGGCCATTTGGCGGACCCAGTACTTC. Its protein product is CASSKEFEAIWRTQYF. The V and J genes are TRBV21-1 and TRBJ2-5; the listed D gene, TRBD2, was not tested against the DNA. TRBV21-1 is a listed pseudogene. This CDR3 contains 16 residues.

CDR3 DNA: TGTGCCAGCAGCTCCCGGGCTGGAAACATTCAGTACTTC. It specifies CASSSRAGNIQYF. J is TRBJ2-4 and V is TRBV7-2; D is ambiguous. Trimming left V 4 bases short and J 6 bases short, with 10 bases between. Germline V gene lookup returns CDR1 SGHTA and CDR2 FQGNSA. The CDR3 contains 13 residues. The full variable domain, its missing parts supplied by reference TRBV7-2 and TRBJ2-4, is GAGVSQSPSNKVTEKGKDVELRCDPISGHTALYWYRQSLGQGLEFLIYFQGNSAPDKSGLPSDRFSAERTGGSVSTLTIQRTQQEDSAVYLCASSSRAGNIQYFGAGTRLSVL.

This rearrangement joins TRBV25-1 to TRBJ2-1; 9 nucleotides agree with TRBD2. This CDR3 is built from 15 residues. The germline V gene has CDR1 MGHDK and CDR2 SYGVNS. After removal of 6 bases from V and 2 bases from J, the junction contained 5 bases not matched to a gene. CDR3 in amino acids: CASSRAGGPYNEQFF. The CDR3 DNA is TGTGCCAGCAGCAGAGCGGGAGGCCCCTACAATGAGCAGTTCTTC.

In its sample, this clone was seen once. This chain links TRBV7-2 with TRBJ1-1; 7 bases match TRBD1. V dropped 5 bases and J dropped 5; count of bases not matched to a gene: 8. The CDR3 totals 14 residues. The germline gives CDR1 SGHTA, CDR2 FQGNSA. The chain's CDR3 is CASSPGRGRTEAFF. The CDR3 nucleotides read TGTGCCAGCAGCCCTGGCAGGGGGAGGACTGAAGCTTTCTTT.

The chain employs TRBV6-1 and TRBJ2-2; D is possibly TRBD1 or TRBD2 (5 bases each). Trimming cost V 6 bases and J 0 bases, with 11 bases left between them. Germline-derived CDR1 and CDR2 are MNHNS and SASEGT. The CDR3 runs 15 residues. CDR3 region: CASRAGASNTGELFF. The DNA for the CDR3 is TGTGCCAGCAGGGCCGGGGCCTCGAACACCGGGGAGCTGTTTTTT.

This chain uses TRBV28 with TRBJ1-2; 8 bases agree with TRBD1. Germline V lookup: CDR1 MDHEN, CDR2 SYDVKM. The trim removed 2 bases at V and 4 bases at J, leaving 3 bases unmatched. The length of the CDR3 is 14 residues. CDR3 coding DNA: TGTGCCAGCAGTTTAGACGGGACAGGCTATGGCTACACCTTC. Its translation: CASSLDGTGYGYTF.

The CDR3 here is CASSKGPSDSTDTQYF. The CDR3 nucleotides are TGCGCCAGCAGTAAAGGGCCTAGCGATAGCACAGATACGCAGTATTTT. The rearrangement joins TRBV4-1 to TRBJ2-3; TRBD2 might be the D (6 bases). The V end was cut by 6 bases, the J end by 0 bases, with 16 bases between. This CDR3 spans 16 amino acids. Germline CDR1 reads MGHRA; CDR2 reads YSYEKL.

The chain couples TRBV7-9 to TRBJ1-1, with D hard to call. The length of the CDR3 is 14 residues. V shed 2 bases and J shed 4 bases, with 11 bases lying between them. Per the germline V gene, CDR1 is SEHNR and CDR2 is FQNEAQ (reference sequence). Here the CDR3 reads CASSLTASGTEAFF. The CDR3 DNA reads TGTGCCAGCAGCTTAACGGCGAGCGGCACTGAAGCTTTCTTT.

The chain joins TRBV19 to TRBJ1-3; 8 nucleotides agree with TRBD1. Unmatched junction bases numbered 12, after V lost 3 bases and J lost 2 bases. Germline V gene sequence: CDR1 LNHDA, CDR2 SQIVND (reference sequence). The CDR3 consists of 18 residues. CDR3 DNA sequence: TGTGCCAGTAGTATCGTCGCGGGGGGGACAGGCACTGGAAACACCATATATTTT. It codes for CASSIVAGGTGTGNTIYF.

In this sample, this clone turned up once. The rearrangement links TRBV19 to TRBJ1-1; D uncertain. In germline, CDR1 is LNHDA, CDR2 SQIVND (reference sequence). V lost 5 bases, J lost 1 base, and 11 bases lay in between. The CDR3 runs 14 residues. CDR3 nucleotide sequence: TGTGCCAGTAGTCGAGGGTTTTCGAACACTGAAGCTTTCTTT. Protein sequence: CASSRGFSNTEAFF. Using reference TRBV19 and TRBJ1-1 for the parts outside the CDR3, the full variable domain is DGGITQSPKYLFRKEGQNVTLSCEQNLNHDAMYWYRQDPGQGLRLIYYSQIVNDFQKGDIAEGYSVSREKKESFPLTVTSAQKNPTAFYLCASSRGFSNTEAFFGQGTRLTVV.